This TCR beta chain was sequenced in a study of OX40 agonist ivuxolimab in advanced cancers. The overall study: Each patient was given ivuxolimab into a vein every 2 weeks, at 0.01 to 10 mg/kg.

Whole-study results and caveats: Partial responders dosed at 0.1-3.0 mg/kg displayed clonal expansion ranking among the lowest. Circulating CD4+ and CD8+ T cells showed clonal expansion by week 6 at 0.1 to 3.0 mg/kg.

For this clone: Its specificity is not known.

The data were produced by immunoSEQ multiplex PCR, yet TCRdb's version contains in-frame clones alone and is incomplete. The table lists 60,000 to 85,000 clones, 94% of them singletons. CDR3 length equals 11 residues. The V end lost 3 bases, the J end lost 7 bases, and 6 bases lay between the germline ends. Germline V gives CDR1 SNHLY, CDR2 FYNNEI. The chain links TRBV2 to TRBJ1-1; D unresolved. The receptor comes from an adult with an advanced solid tumor such as melanoma, head and neck, liver or kidney cancer. The source material was CD4+ or CD8+ T cells sorted from blood, sampled in a trial of the OX40 agonist ivuxolimab. The CDR3 loop is CASSDRHEAFF. The CDR3 bases are TGTGCCAGCAGTGACAGACATGAAGCTTTCTTT.